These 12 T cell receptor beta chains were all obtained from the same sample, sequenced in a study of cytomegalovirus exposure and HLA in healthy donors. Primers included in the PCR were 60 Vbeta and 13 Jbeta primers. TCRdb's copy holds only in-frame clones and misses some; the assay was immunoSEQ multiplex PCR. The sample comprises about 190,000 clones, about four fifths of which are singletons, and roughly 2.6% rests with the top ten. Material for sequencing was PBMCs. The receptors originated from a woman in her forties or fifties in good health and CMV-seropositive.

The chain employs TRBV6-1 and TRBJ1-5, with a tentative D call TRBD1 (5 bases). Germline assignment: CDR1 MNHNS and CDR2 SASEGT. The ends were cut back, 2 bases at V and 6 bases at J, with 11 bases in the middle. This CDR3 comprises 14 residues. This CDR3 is CASSEWAGLQPQHF. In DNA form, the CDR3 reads TGTGCCAGCAGTGAATGGGCAGGGCTTCAGCCCCAGCATTTT.

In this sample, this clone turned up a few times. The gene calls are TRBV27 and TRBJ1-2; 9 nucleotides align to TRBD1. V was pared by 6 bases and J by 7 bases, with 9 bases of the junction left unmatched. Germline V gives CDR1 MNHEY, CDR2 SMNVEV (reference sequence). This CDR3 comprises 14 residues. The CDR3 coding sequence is TGTGCCAGCAGGTCCTTGGGACAGGGTGCTGGCTACACCTTC. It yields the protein CASRSLGQGAGYTF.

CDR3: CASSLGPSQRSSYNEQFF. CDR3 coding DNA: TGTGCCAGCAGCTTAGGTCCTTCTCAGCGCAGCTCCTACAATGAGCAGTTCTTC. The gene calls are TRBV11-3 and TRBJ2-1; the D is unclear. Germline loops: CDR1 SGHNT, CDR2 YENEEA. Trimming cost V 1 base and J 0 bases, with 16 bases left between them. CDR3 length equals 18 residues.

Here the CDR3 DNA reads TGTGCCTGGAGTGTAAGGGGAAACTATGGCTACACCTTC. It encodes CAWSVRGNYGYTF. The genes are TRBV30 and TRBJ1-2, with TRBD1 as a possible D gene (5 bases). V dropped 0 bases and J dropped 2 bases, with 7 bases sitting between them. The CDR3 runs to 13 residues. CDR1 and CDR2 (germline): GTSNPN, SVGIG (reference sequence).

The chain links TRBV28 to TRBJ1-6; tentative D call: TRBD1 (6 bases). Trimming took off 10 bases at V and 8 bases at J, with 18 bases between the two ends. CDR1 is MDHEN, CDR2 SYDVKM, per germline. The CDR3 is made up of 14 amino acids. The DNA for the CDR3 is TGTGCCACCCTCCCGGGGGGCCGGGATTCACCCCTCCACTTT. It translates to CATLPGGRDSPLHF. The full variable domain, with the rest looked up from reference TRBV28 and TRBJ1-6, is DVKVTQSSRYLVKRTGEKVFLECVQDMDHENMFWYRQDPGLGLRLIYFSYDVKMKEKGDIPEGYSVSREKKERFSLILESASTNQTSMYLCATLPGGRDSPLHFGNGTRLTVT.

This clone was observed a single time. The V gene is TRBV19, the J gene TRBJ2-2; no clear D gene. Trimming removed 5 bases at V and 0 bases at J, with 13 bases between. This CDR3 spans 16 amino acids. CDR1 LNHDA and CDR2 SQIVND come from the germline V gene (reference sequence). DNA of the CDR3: TGTGCCAGTAGTGCTGGTGGTAGCCCGAACACCGGGGAGCTGTTTTTT. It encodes CASSAGGSPNTGELFF.

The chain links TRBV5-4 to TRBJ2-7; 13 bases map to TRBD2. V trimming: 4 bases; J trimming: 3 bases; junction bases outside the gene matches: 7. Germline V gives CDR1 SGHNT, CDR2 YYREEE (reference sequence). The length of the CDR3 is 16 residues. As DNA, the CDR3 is TGTGCCAGCAGCCTCATGGGGACTAGCGGGATCTACGAGCAGTACTTC. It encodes CASSLMGTSGIYEQYF.

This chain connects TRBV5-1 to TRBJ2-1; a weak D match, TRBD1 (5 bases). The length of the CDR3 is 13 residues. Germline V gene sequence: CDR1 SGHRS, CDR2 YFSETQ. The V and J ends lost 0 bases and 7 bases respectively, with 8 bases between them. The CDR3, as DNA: TGCGCCAGCAGCTTGGAGGGGAAAAATGAGCAGTTCTTC. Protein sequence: CASSLEGKNEQFF.

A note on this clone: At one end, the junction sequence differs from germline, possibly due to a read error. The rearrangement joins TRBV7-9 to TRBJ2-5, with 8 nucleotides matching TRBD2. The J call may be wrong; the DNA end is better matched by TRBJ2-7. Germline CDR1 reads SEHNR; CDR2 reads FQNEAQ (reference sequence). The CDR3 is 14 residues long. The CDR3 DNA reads TGTTCCAGCAGCCCCGGGAGGGTAAGCTACGAGCAGTACTTC. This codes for CSSSPGRVSYEQYF.

This CDR3 is CASSSPDSSYNEQFF. The DNA for the CDR3 is TGTGCCAGCAGCTCCCCGGACTCCTCCTACAATGAGCAGTTCTTC. The chain recombines TRBV7-3 with TRBJ2-1; a weak D match, TRBD2 (5 bases). Trimming removed 4 bases at V and 0 bases at J, with 10 bases between. The germline gives CDR1 SGHTA, CDR2 FQGTGA. This CDR3 region has 15 residues.

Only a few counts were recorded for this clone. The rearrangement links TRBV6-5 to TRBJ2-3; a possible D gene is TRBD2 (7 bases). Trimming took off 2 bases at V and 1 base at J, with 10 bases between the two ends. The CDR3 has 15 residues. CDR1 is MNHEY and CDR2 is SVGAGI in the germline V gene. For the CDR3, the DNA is TGTGCCAGCAGTTACGGGCGGGGGCGCACAGATACGCAGTATTTT. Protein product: CASSYGRGRTDTQYF.

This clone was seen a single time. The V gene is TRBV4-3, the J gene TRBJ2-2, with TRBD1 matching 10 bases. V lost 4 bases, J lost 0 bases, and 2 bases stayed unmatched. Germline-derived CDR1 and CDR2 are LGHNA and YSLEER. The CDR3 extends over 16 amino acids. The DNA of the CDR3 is TGCGCCAGCAGCCGCGGACAGGGGGCGAACACCGGGGAGCTGTTTTTT. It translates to CASSRGQGANTGELFF.